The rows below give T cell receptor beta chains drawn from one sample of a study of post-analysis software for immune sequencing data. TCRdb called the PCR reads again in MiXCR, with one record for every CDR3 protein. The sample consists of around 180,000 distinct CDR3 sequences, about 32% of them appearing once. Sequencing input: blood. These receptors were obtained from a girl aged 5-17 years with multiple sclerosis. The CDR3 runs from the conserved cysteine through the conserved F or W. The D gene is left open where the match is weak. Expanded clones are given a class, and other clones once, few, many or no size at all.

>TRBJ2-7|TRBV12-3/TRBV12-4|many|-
CASRLDTYEQYF
TGTGCCAGCAGGCTCGACACCTACGAGCAGTACTTC
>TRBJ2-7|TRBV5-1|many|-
CASSFEDFTDEQYF
TGCGCCAGCAGCTTTGAAGACTTTACAGACGAGCAGTACTTC
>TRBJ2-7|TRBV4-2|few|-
CASSQDGGVPYNEQYF
TGTGCCAGCAGCCAAGATGGGGGAGTTCCTTACAATGAGCAGTACTTC
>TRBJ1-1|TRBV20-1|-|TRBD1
CSARDARTGGIGTEAFF
TGCAGTGCTAGAGATGCTCGTACAGGGGGAATTGGCACTGAAGCTTTCTTT
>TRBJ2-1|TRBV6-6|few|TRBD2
CASSYGGGRSSSEQFF
TGTGCCAGCAGTTACGGTGGCGGGAGGTCCTCTTCGGAGCAGTTCTTC
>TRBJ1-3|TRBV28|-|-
CASSFLVSSGNTIYF
TGTGCCAGCAGTTTTTTGGTCAGCTCTGGAAACACCATATATTTT
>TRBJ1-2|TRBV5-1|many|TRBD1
CASSYDRVIYGYTF
TGCGCCAGCAGCTACGACAGGGTTATCTATGGCTACACCTTC
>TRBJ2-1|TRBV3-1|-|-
CASSQGVRQGGDNEQFF
TGTGCCAGCAGCCAAGGGGTAAGGCAGGGGGGAGACAATGAGCAGTTCTTC
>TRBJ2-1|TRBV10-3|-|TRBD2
CAIMGPGLAGGNNEQFF
TGTGCCATCATGGGGCCGGGACTAGCGGGAGGGAACAATGAGCAGTTCTTC
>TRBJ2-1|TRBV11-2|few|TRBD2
CASSSQREEHNEQFF
TGTGCCAGCAGCTCCCAGCGGGAGGAGCACAATGAGCAGTTCTTC
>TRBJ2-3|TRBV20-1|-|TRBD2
CSAITSGSTDTQYF
TGCAGTGCTATCACTAGCGGGAGCACAGATACGCAGTATTTT
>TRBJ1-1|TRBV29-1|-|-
CSVEGPFMNTEAFF
TGCAGCGTGGAGGGACCGTTCATGAACACTGAAGCTTTCTTT
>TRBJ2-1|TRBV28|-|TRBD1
CASSLGTDYNEQFF
TGTGCCAGCAGTCTCGGGACAGACTACAATGAGCAGTTCTTC
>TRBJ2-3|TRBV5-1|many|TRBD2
CASRPGLSSTDTQYF
TGCGCCAGCAGGCCGGGACTAAGTAGTACAGATACGCAGTATTTT
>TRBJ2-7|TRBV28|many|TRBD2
CASSSQAGAGEQYF
TGTGCCAGCAGTTCCCAAGCGGGAGCGGGCGAGCAGTACTTC
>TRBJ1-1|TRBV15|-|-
CATSRGGQFEAFF
TGTGCCACCAGCAGAGGAGGGCAGTTTGAAGCTTTCTTT
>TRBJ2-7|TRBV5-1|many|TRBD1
CASSSTGDLYEQYF
TGCGCCAGCAGCTCCACAGGGGATCTCTACGAGCAGTACTTC
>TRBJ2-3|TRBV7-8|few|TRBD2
CASRPGGPDTQYF
TGTGCCAGCAGGCCGGGAGGGCCAGATACGCAGTATTTT
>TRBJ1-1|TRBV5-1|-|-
CASSIVRATEAFF
TGCGCCAGCAGCATCGTACGGGCGACTGAAGCTTTCTTT
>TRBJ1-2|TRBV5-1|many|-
CASSLLGRRRTNYGYTF
TGCGCCAGCAGCTTGCTTGGCCGGCGGCGGACTAACTATGGCTACACCTTC
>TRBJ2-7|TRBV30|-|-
CARSQGSGHSYEQYF
TGTGCCCGGAGCCAGGGATCGGGCCACTCCTACGAGCAGTACTTC
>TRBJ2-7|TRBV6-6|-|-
CASSHEQGGSSYEQYF
TGTGCCAGCAGTCATGAGCAGGGTGGGAGCTCCTACGAGCAGTACTTC
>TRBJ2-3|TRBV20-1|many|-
CSATPGSTDTQYF
TGCAGTGCGACCCCCGGGAGCACAGATACGCAGTATTTT
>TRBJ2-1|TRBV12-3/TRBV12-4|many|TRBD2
CASSLVWASGDHQGYNEQFF
TGTGCCAGCAGTTTGGTGTGGGCTAGCGGGGACCACCAGGGCTACAATGAGCAGTTCTTC
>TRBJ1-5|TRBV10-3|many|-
CAIRRGENQPQHF
TGTGCCATTAGGCGCGGGGAGAATCAGCCCCAGCATTTT
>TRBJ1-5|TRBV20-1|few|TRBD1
CSASPGQGSNQPQHF
TGCAGTGCTTCACCGGGACAGGGTAGCAATCAGCCCCAGCATTTT
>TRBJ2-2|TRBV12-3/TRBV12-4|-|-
CASASFRGAKTGELFF
TGTGCCAGCGCCTCCTTCAGGGGCGCGAAAACCGGGGAGCTGTTTTTT
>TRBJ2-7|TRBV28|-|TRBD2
CASRGGASGSYEQYF
TGTGCCAGCAGGGGCGGGGCTAGCGGGAGCTACGAGCAGTACTTC
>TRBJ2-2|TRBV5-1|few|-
CASSLSGAGTGELFF
TGCGCCAGCAGCTTGTCGGGAGCGGGCACCGGGGAGCTGTTTTTT
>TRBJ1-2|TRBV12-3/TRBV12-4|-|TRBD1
CASSARYRGSGYTF
TGTGCCAGCAGTGCCCGGTACAGGGGCTCTGGCTACACCTTC
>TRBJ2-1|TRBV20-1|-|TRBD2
CSARILAGGLDEQFF
TGCAGTGCTCGGATTCTAGCGGGGGGTCTCGATGAGCAGTTCTTC
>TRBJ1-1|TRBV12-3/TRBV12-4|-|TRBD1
CASSHEPGTGTAEAFF
TGTGCCAGCAGTCACGAACCCGGGACAGGGACAGCTGAAGCTTTCTTT
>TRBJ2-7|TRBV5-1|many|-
CASSSATSSLYEQYF
TGCGCCAGCAGCTCTGCTACATCGTCCCTCTACGAGCAGTACTTC
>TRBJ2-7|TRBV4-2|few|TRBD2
CASSPSGRSGSRYEQYF
TGTGCCAGCAGCCCCTCGGGGAGGAGCGGGAGTAGGTACGAGCAGTACTTC
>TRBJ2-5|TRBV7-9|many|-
CASSLGGPQQTQYF
TGTGCCAGCAGCTTGGGCGGACCCCAGCAGACCCAGTACTTC
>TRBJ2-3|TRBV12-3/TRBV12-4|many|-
CASTLSRGEDTQYF
TGTGCCAGCACTCTATCCAGGGGTGAGGATACGCAGTATTTT
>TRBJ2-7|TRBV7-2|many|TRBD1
CASSPGQGLGEQYF
TGTGCCAGCAGCCCGGGACAGGGGTTGGGGGAGCAGTACTTC
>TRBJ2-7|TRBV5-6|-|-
CASSSRDGYEQYF
TGTGCCAGCAGCTCCCGGGACGGCTACGAGCAGTACTTC
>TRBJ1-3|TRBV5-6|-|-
CASSLGVFPLDTIYF
TGTGCCAGCAGCTTGGGGGTTTTCCCCTTGGACACCATATATTTT
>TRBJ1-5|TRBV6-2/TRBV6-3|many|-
CASSYPRGYNQPQHF
TGTGCCAGCAGTTACCCGCGGGGCTACAATCAGCCCCAGCATTTT
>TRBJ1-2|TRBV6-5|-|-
CASRYSRNYGYTF
TGTGCCAGCAGGTACAGCCGTAACTATGGCTACACCTTC
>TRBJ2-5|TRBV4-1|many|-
CASSLIGRGSHGETQYF
TGCGCCAGCAGCCTTATCGGAAGAGGGAGCCACGGGGAGACCCAGTACTTC
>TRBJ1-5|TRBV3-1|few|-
CASSTSAGSQPQHF
TGTGCCAGCAGCACCTCGGCAGGGAGTCAGCCCCAGCATTTT
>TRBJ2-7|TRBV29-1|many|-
CSVAKSYEQYF
TGCAGCGTGGCCAAATCCTACGAGCAGTACTTC
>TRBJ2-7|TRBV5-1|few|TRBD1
CASSLGTGGAEQYF
TGCGCCAGCAGCTTAGGGACAGGGGGCGCCGAGCAGTACTTC
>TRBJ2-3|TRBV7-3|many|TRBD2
CASSSGTSKSTDTQYF
TGTGCCAGCAGCTCAGGGACTAGCAAGAGCACAGATACGCAGTATTTT
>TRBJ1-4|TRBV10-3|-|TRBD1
CAVSDREEEKLFF
TGTGCCGTCAGTGACAGGGAAGAAGAAAAACTGTTTTTT
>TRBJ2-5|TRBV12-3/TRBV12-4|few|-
CASSLDAGETQYF
TGTGCCAGCAGTTTAGATGCGGGAGAGACCCAGTACTTC
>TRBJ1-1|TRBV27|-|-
CASSFQDFGAEAFF
TGTGCCAGCAGTTTCCAGGACTTCGGGGCTGAAGCTTTCTTT
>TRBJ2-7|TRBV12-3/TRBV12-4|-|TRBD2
CASSASAGLLYEQYF
TGTGCCAGCAGTGCCTCGGCGGGACTACTCTACGAGCAGTACTTC
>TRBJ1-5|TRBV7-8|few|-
CASSLFLGSNQPQHF
TGTGCCAGCAGCTTATTTTTAGGTAGCAATCAGCCCCAGCATTTT
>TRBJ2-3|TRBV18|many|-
CASSPTDGQNDGDTQYF
TGTGCCAGCTCACCAACAGACGGACAGAACGATGGGGATACGCAGTATTTT